This TCR beta chain was retrieved from a study of shared clonotypes between healthy human individuals. This clone was observed once. The antigen is not known. It was into CD45RA+ naive and CD45RA-negative memory subsets that the CD4+ cells were split. For every subset, genomic DNA was evenly distributed across several immunoSEQ plates. Data came from immunoSEQ multiplex PCR; TCRdb stores just in-frame clones and leaves some out. The sample carries some 2.1 million clones, 90% to 95% recorded once. Points from the study as a whole: Among non-shared clonotypes, generation probabilities were lower than among those shared by all four donors. Clonotype sharing across a few donors was observed for around 5% of naive CD4 clonotypes.

From germline, CDR1 is LGHNA and CDR2 YSLEER. The CDR3 is 12 amino acids. V lost 0 bases and J lost 8, with 6 bases in between. V usage is TRBV4-3 and J usage is TRBJ2-3; D is unclear. The clonotype was recovered from a man between 18 and 35 years old in good health. Specimen: naive CD4+ T cells sorted from blood. The subset is: CD45RA+ positively selected. Here the CDR3 DNA reads TGCGCCAGCAGCCAAGATAGGACTACGCAGTATTTT. This encodes CASSQDRTTQYF.